The 17 T cell receptor beta chains reported below all come from one sample, sequenced in a study of blood T cell repertoires in COVID-19 (dated by TCRdb to 2020 to 2022). Library preparation employed the immunoSEQ multiplex PCR assay. This immuneACCESS table, as held by TCRdb, lists in-frame sequences with V and J called but not all clones. Of the missing ones, under half trace to an unresolved V gene in checked studies; the others have no known cause. The sample table holds 95,000 to 150,000 clones, of which about four fifths were seen once. The ten largest make up roughly an eighth of the sample. The sequencing input was peripheral blood. The source of these receptors is a human donor in a cohort sampled during active COVID-19.

The V and J genes are TRBV7-2 and TRBJ2-3; TRBD2 matches 7 bases. This CDR3 region has 15 residues. The germline V gene has CDR1 SGHTA and CDR2 FQGNSA. After removal of 3 bases from V and 1 base from J, the junction contained 4 bases not matched to a gene. The CDR3 sequence is CASSFDRGGTDTQYF. The CDR3 DNA is TGTGCCAGCAGCTTCGATCGGGGGGGCACAGATACGCAGTATTTT.

This clone was found once. The genes are TRBV7-2 and TRBJ2-2; 8 bases map to TRBD2. The CDR3 extends over 17 amino acids. Germline-derived CDR1 and CDR2 are SGHTA and FQGNSA. The ends lost 6 bases at V and 6 bases at J; junction bases unmatched: 15. As DNA, the CDR3 is TGTGCCAGCAGACGTATGCGGGGGGCCGTTAATTCCGGGGAGCTGTTTTTT. It encodes CASRRMRGAVNSGELFF.

CDR3 amino acids: CASSEGPGGYQETQYF. The CDR3 coding sequence is TGTGCCAGCAGTGAAGGACCGGGAGGGTACCAAGAGACCCAGTACTTC. The gene calls are TRBV2 and TRBJ2-5; 8 bases are a match to TRBD2. Germline values: CDR1 SNHLY, CDR2 FYNNEI. V dropped 1 base and J dropped 0; count of bases not matched to a gene: 4. This CDR3 is 16 amino acids long.

The chain recombines TRBV3-1 (or the pseudogene TRBV3-2) with TRBJ2-3; D possibly corresponds to TRBD2 (6 bases). This CDR3 has 16 amino acids. The germline V gene encodes CDR1 LGHDT and CDR2 YNNKEL (reference sequence). The V gene lost 4 bases and the J gene lost 2 bases, with 16 bases spanning the gap. The DNA for the CDR3 is TGTGCCAGCAGCCCCCCGGGACTCACCGCCACAGATACGCAGTATTTT. Translated, it gives CASSPPGLTATDTQYF.

The chain combines TRBV7-2 with TRBJ2-7, with 8 positions matching TRBD1. This CDR3 comprises 15 residues. CDR1 and CDR2 from the germline V gene are SGHTA and FQGNSA. V lost 5 bases and J lost 4; bases outside the gene matches: 10. The CDR3 DNA follows: TGTGCCAGCAGCAGATTACCGGGACAGGATTACGAGCAGTACTTC. Its translation is CASSRLPGQDYEQYF.

The gene calls are TRBV6-2 or TRBV6-3 and TRBJ1-1; the match to TRBD1 covers 10 bases. Looked up from germline, CDR1 is MNHEY and CDR2 is SVGEGT. This CDR3 is 15 amino acids long. The ends lost 6 bases at V and 3 bases at J; junction bases unmatched: 7. The CDR3 is CASSRLTGGHTEAFF. The CDR3 DNA follows: TGTGCCAGCAGCAGATTGACAGGGGGCCACACTGAAGCTTTCTTT.

The chain joins TRBV6-1 to TRBJ1-2; D possibly corresponds to TRBD1 (5 bases). There are 14 residues in the CDR3. V shed 1 base and J shed 5 bases, with 11 bases lying between them. The germline CDR1 and CDR2 sequences are MNHNS and SASEGT. The CDR3 region has the DNA TGTGCCAGCAGTGAAGGGGGGACTCGGTATGGCTACACCTTC. It specifies CASSEGGTRYGYTF.

Here the CDR3 reads CASSFGERGPDTQYF. CDR3 DNA: TGTGCCAGCAGTTTTGGCGAGCGGGGGCCAGATACGCAGTATTTT. The chain links TRBV28 to TRBJ2-3, with 8 nucleotides matching TRBD2. V gave up 3 bases and J gave up 4 bases; unmatched junction bases: 6. This CDR3 comprises 15 residues. The germline V gene has CDR1 MDHEN and CDR2 SYDVKM. The full variable domain, rest sourced from reference TRBV28 and TRBJ2-3, is DVKVTQSSRYLVKRTGEKVFLECVQDMDHENMFWYRQDPGLGLRLIYFSYDVKMKEKGDIPEGYSVSREKKERFSLILESASTNQTSMYLCASSFGERGPDTQYFGPGTRLTVL.

The CDR3 nucleotides are TGCAGTGCTAGTGGGATTGGGGCGGCAGGAAGGGGGGGTAACGGGCAGTACTTC. Amino acid sequence: CSASGIGAAGRGGNGQYF. The V call is TRBV20-1, the J call TRBJ2-7; D is possibly TRBD2 (7 bases). Per the germline V gene, CDR1 is DFQATT and CDR2 is SNEGSKA (reference sequence). The CDR3 covers 18 residues. The ends were cut back, 3 bases at V and 9 bases at J, with 33 bases in the middle.

The rearrangement links TRBV27 to TRBJ2-7; 10 positions agree with TRBD1. Germline V gene sequence: CDR1 MNHEY, CDR2 SMNVEV (reference sequence). The trim removed 3 bases at V and 5 bases at J, leaving 4 bases unmatched. The CDR3 totals 14 residues. CDR3 protein: CASSFGTGVDEQYF. The CDR3 coding sequence is TGTGCCAGCAGTTTCGGGACAGGGGTCGACGAGCAGTACTTC.

V and J are TRBV7-2 and TRBJ1-2; D might be TRBD1 (6 bases). Germline loops: CDR1 SGHTA, CDR2 FQGNSA. The germline V and J ends were trimmed by 4 bases and 6 bases, with 15 bases remaining between them. The CDR3 consists of 14 residues. The DNA of the CDR3 is TGTGCCAGCAGCTCCCAAAGACAGGTCAATGGCTACACCTTC. Its protein product is CASSSQRQVNGYTF.

The chain is built from TRBV3-1 (or the pseudogene TRBV3-2) and TRBJ2-2; TRBD1 might be the D (5 bases). The CDR3 is made up of 16 amino acids. Germline-derived CDR1 and CDR2 are LGHDT and YNNKEL (reference sequence). Trimming took off 1 base at V and 4 bases at J, with 13 bases between the two ends. The CDR3 region has the DNA TGTGCCAGCAGCCAAGGTGGTGAAGGGGTCACCGGGGAGCTGTTTTTT. Its translation: CASSQGGEGVTGELFF.

The chain has TRBV7-2 and TRBJ1-1, with D maybe TRBD1 (6 bases). The CDR3 has 14 amino acids. CDR1 and CDR2 from the germline V gene are SGHTA and FQGNSA. Trimming left V 6 bases short and J 6 bases short, with 17 bases between. In nucleotides, the CDR3 is TGTGCCAGCAGGCCCTACAGGGCCGCGCCTGAAGCTTTCTTT. This codes for CASRPYRAAPEAFF. The entire variable domain, with the rest obtained from reference TRBV7-2 and TRBJ1-1, is as follows: GAGVSQSPSNKVTEKGKDVELRCDPISGHTALYWYRQSLGQGLEFLIYFQGNSAPDKSGLPSDRFSAERTGGSVSTLTIQRTQQEDSAVYLCASRPYRAAPEAFFGQGTRLTVV.

The V call is TRBV20-1, the J call TRBJ2-5; D is possibly TRBD2 (5 bases). The CDR3 has 11 amino acids. V was pared by 3 bases and J by 7 bases, with 9 bases between. From germline, CDR1 is DFQATT and CDR2 SNEGSKA (reference sequence). The CDR3: CSASIGGTQYF. The CDR3 nucleotides are TGCAGTGCTAGCATAGGAGGGACCCAGTACTTC.

This chain uses TRBV7-8 with TRBJ2-7; D remains ambiguous. The V end lost 5 bases, the J end lost 3 bases, and 14 bases lay between the germline ends. Germline assignment: CDR1 SGHVS and CDR2 FQNEAQ. The CDR3 has 14 amino acids. The CDR3 here is CASSGEALLYEQYF. For the CDR3, the DNA is TGTGCCAGCAGCGGCGAGGCCCTCCTCTACGAGCAGTACTTC.

This chain connects TRBV7-9 to TRBJ1-4, with 8 bases aligning to TRBD1. The V gene end was trimmed by 3 bases and the J gene end by 3 bases; junction bases not matched to a gene: 3. The V gene's germline CDR1 is SEHNR and CDR2 FQNEAQ (reference sequence). The CDR3 length is 15 residues. This CDR3 is CASSFTGGANEKLFF. CDR3 in DNA: TGTGCCAGCAGCTTTACAGGGGGAGCTAATGAAAAACTGTTTTTT. Variable domain in full (rest from reference TRBV7-9 and TRBJ1-4): DTGVSQNPRHKITKRGQNVTFRCDPISEHNRLYWYRQTLGQGPEFLTYFQNEAQLEKSRLLSDRFSAERPKGSFSTLEIQRTEQGDSAMYLCASSFTGGANEKLFFGSGTQLSVL.

The chain recombines TRBV18 with TRBJ2-5; 11 nucleotides line up with TRBD2. The trim removed 3 bases at V and 0 bases at J, leaving 3 bases unmatched. Germline CDR1 KGHSH, CDR2 LQKENI. The CDR3 covers 16 residues. The CDR3 coding sequence is TGTGCCAGCTCACCCCGACTAGCGGGAAACCAAGAGACCCAGTACTTC. Residues: CASSPRLAGNQETQYF.